This T cell receptor beta chain was captured in a study of blood T cell repertoires in COVID-19. TCRdb keeps only in-frame clones here, not all; method: immunoSEQ multiplex PCR. Counted here are approximately 300,000 clones, roughly 90% occurring once; the ten biggest clones make up approximately 4%. The CDR3 has 15 amino acids. Trimming removed 3 bases at V and 4 bases at J, with 18 bases between. In germline, CDR1 is GTSNPN, CDR2 SVGIG (reference sequence). This clone was counted once. The chain has TRBV30 and TRBJ2-5, with a weak D call TRBD2 (7 bases). The clonotype was recovered from a woman in her 50s with active or convalescent COVID-19. Input material: peripheral blood. This CDR3 is CAWSINSGGGETQYF. For the CDR3, the DNA is TGTGCCTGGAGCATTAACTCGGGGGGCGGAGAGACCCAGTACTTC. Looking up the rest from reference TRBV30 and TRBJ2-5 gives the full variable domain: SQTIHQWPATLVQPVGSPLSLECTVEGTSNPNLYWYRQAAGRGLQLLFYSVGIGQISSEVPQNLSASRPQDRQFILSSKKLLLSDSGFYLCAWSINSGGGETQYFGPGTRLLVL.